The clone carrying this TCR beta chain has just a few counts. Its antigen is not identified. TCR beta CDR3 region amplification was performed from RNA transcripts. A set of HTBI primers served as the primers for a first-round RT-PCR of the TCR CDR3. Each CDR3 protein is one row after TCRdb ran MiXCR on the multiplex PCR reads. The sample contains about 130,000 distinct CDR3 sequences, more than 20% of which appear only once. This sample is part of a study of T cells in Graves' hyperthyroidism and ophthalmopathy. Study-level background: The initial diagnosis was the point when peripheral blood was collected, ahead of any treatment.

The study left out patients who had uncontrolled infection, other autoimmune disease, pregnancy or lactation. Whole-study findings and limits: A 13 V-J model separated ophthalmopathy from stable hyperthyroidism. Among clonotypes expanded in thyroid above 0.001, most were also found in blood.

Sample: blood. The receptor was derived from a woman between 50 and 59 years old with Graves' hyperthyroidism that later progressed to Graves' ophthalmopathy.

The CDR3 nucleotides are TGTGCCAGCAGCTTGCCGACAGGGAACACTGAAGCTTTCTTT. Translation: CASSLPTGNTEAFF. The chain links TRBV5-6 to TRBJ1-1; TRBD1 might be the D (6 bases). The CDR3 is 14 residues long. Looked up from germline, CDR1 is SGHDT and CDR2 is YYEEEE. The V end was cut by 1 base, the J end by 1 base, with 8 bases between.